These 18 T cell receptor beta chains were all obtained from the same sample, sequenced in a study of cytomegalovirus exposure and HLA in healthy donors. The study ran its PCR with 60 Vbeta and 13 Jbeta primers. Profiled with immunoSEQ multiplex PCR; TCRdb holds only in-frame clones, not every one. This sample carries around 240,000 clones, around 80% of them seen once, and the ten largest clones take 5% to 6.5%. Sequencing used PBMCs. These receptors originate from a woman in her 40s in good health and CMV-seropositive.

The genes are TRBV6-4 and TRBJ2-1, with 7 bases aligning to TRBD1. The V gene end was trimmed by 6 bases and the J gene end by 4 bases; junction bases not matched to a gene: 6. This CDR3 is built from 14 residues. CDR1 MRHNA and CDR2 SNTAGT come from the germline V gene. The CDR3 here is CASSPGQEYNEQFF. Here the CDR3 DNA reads TGTGCCAGCAGCCCAGGACAGGAGTACAATGAGCAGTTCTTC.

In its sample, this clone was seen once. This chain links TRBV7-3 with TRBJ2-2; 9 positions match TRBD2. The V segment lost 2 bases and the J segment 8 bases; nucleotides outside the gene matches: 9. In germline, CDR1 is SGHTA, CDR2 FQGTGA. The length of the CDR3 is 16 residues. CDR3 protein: CASSLLASGKYGELFF. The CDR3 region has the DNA TGTGCCAGCAGCTTATTGGCTAGCGGGAAGTATGGGGAGCTGTTTTTT. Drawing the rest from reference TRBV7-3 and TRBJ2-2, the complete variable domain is GAGVSQTPSNKVTEKGKYVELRCDPISGHTALYWYRQSLGQGPEFLIYFQGTGAADDSGLPNDRFFAVRPEGSVSTLKIQRTERGDSAVYLCASSLLASGKYGELFFGEGSRLTVL.

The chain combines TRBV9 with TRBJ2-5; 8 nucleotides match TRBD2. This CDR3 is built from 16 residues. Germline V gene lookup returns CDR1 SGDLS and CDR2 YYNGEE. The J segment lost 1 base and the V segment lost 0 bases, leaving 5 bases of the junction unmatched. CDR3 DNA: TGTGCCAGCAGCGTAGGAGCGGGAGTGGTCCAAGAGACCCAGTACTTC. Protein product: CASSVGAGVVQETQYF.

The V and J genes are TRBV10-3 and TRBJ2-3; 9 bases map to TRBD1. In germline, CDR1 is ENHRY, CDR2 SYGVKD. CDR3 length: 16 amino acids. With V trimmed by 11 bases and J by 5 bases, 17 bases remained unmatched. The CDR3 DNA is TGTGCCTCCCTTTCCCTCAGTGGACAGGGGATAGATACGCAGTATTTT. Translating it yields CASLSLSGQGIDTQYF.

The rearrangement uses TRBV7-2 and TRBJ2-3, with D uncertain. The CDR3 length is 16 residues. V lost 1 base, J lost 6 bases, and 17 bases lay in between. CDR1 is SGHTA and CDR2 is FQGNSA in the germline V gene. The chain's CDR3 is CASSLGLLSEADTQYF. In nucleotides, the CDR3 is TGTGCCAGCAGCTTAGGGTTACTAAGTGAGGCGGATACGCAGTATTTT.

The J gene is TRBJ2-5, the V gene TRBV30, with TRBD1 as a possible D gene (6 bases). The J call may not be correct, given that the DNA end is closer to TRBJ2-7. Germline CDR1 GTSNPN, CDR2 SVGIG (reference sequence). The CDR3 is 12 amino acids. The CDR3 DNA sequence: TGTGCCTGGAGCCAGGGGTTGGGCGAGCAGTACTTC. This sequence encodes CAWSQGLGEQYF.

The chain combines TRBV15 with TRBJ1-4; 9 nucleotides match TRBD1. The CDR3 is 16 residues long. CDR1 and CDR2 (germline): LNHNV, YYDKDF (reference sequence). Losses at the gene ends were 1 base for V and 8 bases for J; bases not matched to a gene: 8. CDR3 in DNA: TGTGCCACCAGCAGAGGGGACAGGGAAGAATCCGAAAAACTGTTTTTT. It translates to CATSRGDREESEKLFF.

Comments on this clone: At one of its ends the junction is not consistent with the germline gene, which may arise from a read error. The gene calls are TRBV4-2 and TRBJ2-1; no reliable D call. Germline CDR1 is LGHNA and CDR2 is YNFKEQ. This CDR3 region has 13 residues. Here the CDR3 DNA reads TGTGCCAGCAGCCAAGGACTTATAGAGGAGCCGTTCTTC. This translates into CASSQGLIEEPFF.

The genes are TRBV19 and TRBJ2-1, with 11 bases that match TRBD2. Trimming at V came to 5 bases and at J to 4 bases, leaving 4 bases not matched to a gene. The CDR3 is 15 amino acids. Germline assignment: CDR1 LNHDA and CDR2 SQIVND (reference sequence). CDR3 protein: CASSPGTSGYNEQFF. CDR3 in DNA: TGTGCCAGTAGTCCCGGGACTAGCGGATACAATGAGCAGTTCTTC. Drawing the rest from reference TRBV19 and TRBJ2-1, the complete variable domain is DGGITQSPKYLFRKEGQNVTLSCEQNLNHDAMYWYRQDPGQGLRLIYYSQIVNDFQKGDIAEGYSVSREKKESFPLTVTSAQKNPTAFYLCASSPGTSGYNEQFFGPGTRLTVL.

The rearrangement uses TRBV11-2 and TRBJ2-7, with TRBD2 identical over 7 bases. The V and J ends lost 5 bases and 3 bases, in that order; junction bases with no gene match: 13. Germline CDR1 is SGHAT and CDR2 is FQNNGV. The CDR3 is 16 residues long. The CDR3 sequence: CASSPRVGGNNYEQYF. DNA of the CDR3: TGTGCCAGCAGCCCGAGGGTGGGGGGGAACAACTACGAGCAGTACTTC.

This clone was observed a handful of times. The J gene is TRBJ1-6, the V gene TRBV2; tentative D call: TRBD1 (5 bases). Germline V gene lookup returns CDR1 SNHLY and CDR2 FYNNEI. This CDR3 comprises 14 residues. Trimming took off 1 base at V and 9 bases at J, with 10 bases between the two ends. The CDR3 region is CASSEEQAGSPLHF. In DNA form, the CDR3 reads TGTGCCAGCAGTGAAGAACAGGCCGGTTCACCCCTCCACTTT.

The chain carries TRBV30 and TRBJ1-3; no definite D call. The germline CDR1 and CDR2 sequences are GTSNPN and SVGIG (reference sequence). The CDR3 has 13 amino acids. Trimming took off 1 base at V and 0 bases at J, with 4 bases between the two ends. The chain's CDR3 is CAWSGLSGNTIYF. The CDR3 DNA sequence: TGTGCCTGGAGTGGACTCTCTGGAAACACCATATATTTT.

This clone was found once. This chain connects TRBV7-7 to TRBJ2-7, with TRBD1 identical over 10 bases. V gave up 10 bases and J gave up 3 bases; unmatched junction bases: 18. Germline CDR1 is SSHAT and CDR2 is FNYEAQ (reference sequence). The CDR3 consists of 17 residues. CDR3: CAIRLGRDRGEDYEQYF. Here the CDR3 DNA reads TGTGCCATTCGGTTGGGTCGGGACAGGGGAGAAGACTACGAGCAGTACTTC. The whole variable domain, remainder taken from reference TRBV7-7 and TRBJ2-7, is GAGVSQSPRYKVTKRGQDVTLRCDPISSHATLYWYQQALGQGPEFLTYFNYEAQPDKSGLPSDRFSAERPEGSISTLTIQRTEQRDSAMYRCAIRLGRDRGEDYEQYFGPGTRLTVT.

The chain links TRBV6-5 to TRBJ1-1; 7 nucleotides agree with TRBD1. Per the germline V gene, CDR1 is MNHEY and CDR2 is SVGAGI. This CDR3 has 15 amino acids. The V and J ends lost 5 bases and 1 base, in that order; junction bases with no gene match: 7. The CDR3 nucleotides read TGTGCCAGCAGTCTTGGGACAGCCTCGAACACTGAAGCTTTCTTT. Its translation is CASSLGTASNTEAFF.

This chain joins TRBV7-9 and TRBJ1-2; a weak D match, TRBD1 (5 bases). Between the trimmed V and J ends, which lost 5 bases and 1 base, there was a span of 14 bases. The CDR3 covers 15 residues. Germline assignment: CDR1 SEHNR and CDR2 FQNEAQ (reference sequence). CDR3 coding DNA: TGTGCCAGCAGCCCGACGGGGGGACTTAACTATGGCTACACCTTC. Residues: CASSPTGGLNYGYTF. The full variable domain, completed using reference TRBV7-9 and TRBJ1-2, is DTGVSQNPRHKITKRGQNVTFRCDPISEHNRLYWYRQTLGQGPEFLTYFQNEAQLEKSRLLSDRFSAERPKGSFSTLEIQRTEQGDSAMYLCASSPTGGLNYGYTFGSGTRLTVV.

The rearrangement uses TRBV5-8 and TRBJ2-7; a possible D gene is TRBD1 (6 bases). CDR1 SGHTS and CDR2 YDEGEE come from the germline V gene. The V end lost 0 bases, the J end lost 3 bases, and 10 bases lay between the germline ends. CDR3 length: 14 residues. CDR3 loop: CASSLDGGGYEQYF. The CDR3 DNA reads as TGTGCCAGCAGCTTGGATGGGGGCGGCTACGAGCAGTACTTC.

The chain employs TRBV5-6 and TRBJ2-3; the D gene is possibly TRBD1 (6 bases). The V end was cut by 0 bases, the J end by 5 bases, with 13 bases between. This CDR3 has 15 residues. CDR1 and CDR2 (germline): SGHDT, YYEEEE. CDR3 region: CASSLGLFRGDTQYF. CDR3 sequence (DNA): TGTGCCAGCAGCTTGGGGCTCTTCAGGGGAGATACGCAGTATTTT.

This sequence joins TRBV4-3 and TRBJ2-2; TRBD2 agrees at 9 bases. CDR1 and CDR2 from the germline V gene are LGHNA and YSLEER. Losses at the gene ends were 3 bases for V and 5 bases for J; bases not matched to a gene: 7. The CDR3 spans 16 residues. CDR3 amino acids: CASSHLAGAGTGELFF. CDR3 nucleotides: TGCGCCAGCAGCCATTTAGCGGGAGCAGGGACCGGGGAGCTGTTTTTT.